This T cell receptor (beta chain) was profiled in a study of OX40 agonist ivuxolimab in advanced cancers. Broadly, across the study: Ivuxolimab, which targeted the costimulatory receptor OX40 (CD134), was an agonistic, fully human IgG2 monoclonal antibody. Intravenous ivuxolimab was administered to patients every 2 weeks at six dose levels: 0.01, 0.1, 0.3, 1.5, 3 and 10 mg/kg. Of the roughly 52 dose-escalation patients, hepatocellular carcinoma was present in approximately 20, melanoma in about 15, renal cell carcinoma in 9 and head and neck cancer in 9. In the dose-escalation cohort, over 65% of patients were male, and the mean age was approximately 64 years, with a range of about 23 to 85. Prior anti-PD-1, anti-PD-L1 or anti-CTLA-4 therapy was permitted, and checkpoint inhibitors had been received by about two fifths of dose-escalation patients. Partial responses occurred in three dose-escalation patients, of whom one had hepatocellular carcinoma and two had cutaneous melanoma. Peripheral TCRbeta sequencing was intended to test whether TCR sequence diversity was altered and clonal T-cell expansion was caused by ivuxolimab. The paper reports the monotherapy dose-escalation portion (N = 52 patients) of the phase I ivuxolimab trial.

Patients with a history of autoimmune disease or receiving systemic immunosuppression were excluded from the trial. Peripheral blood for TCR sequencing was collected from all dose cohorts at baseline, on cycle 4 day 1, and on cycle 7 day 1. Samples were obtained from an open-label, multicenter, first-in-human phase I dose-escalation trial of ivuxolimab. Adults with locally advanced or metastatic melanoma, renal cell carcinoma, hepatocellular carcinoma or head and neck squamous cell carcinoma were enrolled in the trial. Before TCR sequencing, CD4+ and CD8+ T cells were separately sorted from peripheral blood. Genomic DNA was extracted from sorted cells for sequencing of the TCRbeta CDR3 region. TCRbeta CDR3 regions were sequenced using the immunoSEQ Assay. Drawn from immuneACCESS, this table holds only the in-frame rearrangements with V and J called that TCRdb kept. Clones are partly lost; checked studies trace under half to an unresolved V gene and leave the rest unexplained. The sample includes around 69,000 clones, with around nine tenths observed a single time. The ten largest clones add up to about 2.6% of the sample.

Study-level results and caveats: Antigen specificity was not determined for the clonally expanded peripheral T cells. In the 0.1-3.0 mg/kg groups, partial responders were among the patients with the lowest normalized peripheral clonal expansion, particularly in CD8+ T cells. At doses of 0.1 to 3.0 mg/kg, clonal expansion of both CD4+ and CD8+ T cells in blood was seen between baseline and week 6. After ivuxolimab, expanded clones were on average more numerous among CD8+ T cells than among CD4+ T cells. Low levels of normalized T-cell clonal expansion were also seen in some patients who did not respond.

The CDR3 holds 15 amino acids from the cysteine to the phenylalanine. The CDR3 DNA has 45 bases and is translated from base 1. V drops 0 bases and J drops 1 base, leaving 9 bases in between. The CDR1 and CDR2 encoded by the germline V gene are LGHNA and YSLEER. Comment on this clone: This receptor's antigen is unknown. Per-base quality was not reported, and no clone a single base away is much larger than it.

The origin of this receptor is an adult with an advanced solid tumor such as melanoma, head and neck, liver or kidney cancer. Source: CD4+ or CD8+ T cells sorted from blood, taken in a trial of the OX40 agonist ivuxolimab. The chain employs TRBV4-3 and TRBJ1-1; no D gene is confidently identified. The sequenced DNA: TGCGCCAGCAGCCAAGAAAGGTTTACGAACACTGAAGCTTTCTTT. Protein translation: CASSQERFTNTEAFF.